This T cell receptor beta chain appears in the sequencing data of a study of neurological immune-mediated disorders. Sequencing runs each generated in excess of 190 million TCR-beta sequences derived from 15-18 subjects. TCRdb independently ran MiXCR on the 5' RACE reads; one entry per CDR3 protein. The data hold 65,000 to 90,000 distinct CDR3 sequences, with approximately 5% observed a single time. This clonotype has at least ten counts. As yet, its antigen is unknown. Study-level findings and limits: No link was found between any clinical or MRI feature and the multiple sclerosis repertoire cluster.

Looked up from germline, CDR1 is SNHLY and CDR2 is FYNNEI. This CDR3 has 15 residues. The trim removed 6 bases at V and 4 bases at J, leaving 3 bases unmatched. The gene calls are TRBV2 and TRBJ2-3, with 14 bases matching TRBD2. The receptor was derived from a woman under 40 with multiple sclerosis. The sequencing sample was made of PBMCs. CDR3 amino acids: CASRTGLAGADTQYF. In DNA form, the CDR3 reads TGTGCCAGCAGGACGGGACTAGCGGGGGCAGATACGCAGTATTTT.